These T cell receptor beta chains were read from a single sample in a study of T cells in Graves' hyperthyroidism and ophthalmopathy. TCRdb ran MiXCR on the multiplex PCR reads and lists one entry per CDR3 protein. The data hold 800,000 or so distinct CDR3 sequences, with 35% to 45% observed a single time. The source material was blood. All receptors derive from a man aged 18 to 30 with Graves' hyperthyroidism. CDR3s include the opening cysteine and the closing phenylalanine or tryptophan. The D gene is left open where the match is weak. Where a row states a size, it is once, few, many or the class of an expanded clone; other rows omit it.

V,D,J,size,CDR3,DNA
TRBV5-1,.,TRBJ2-5,few,CASSPGHGQETQYF,TGCGCCAGCAGCCCGGGACACGGACAAGAGACCCAGTACTTC
TRBV2,.,TRBJ1-1,.,CASSQELTEAFF,TGTGCCAGCAGCCAAGAATTGACTGAAGCTTTCTTT
TRBV29-1,.,TRBJ1-2,.,CSGEGGYTF,TGCAGCGGGGAAGGGGGCTACACCTTC
TRBV20-1,.,TRBJ2-6,.,CSAMGFSGANVLTF,TGCAGTGCTATGGGCTTCTCTGGGGCCAACGTCCTGACTTTC
TRBV7-9,TRBD1,TRBJ2-7,many,CASSSRDRGPEQYF,TGTGCCAGCAGCTCCCGGGACAGGGGCCCCGAGCAGTACTTC
TRBV2,.,TRBJ2-7,few,CASSYSRVNEQYF,TGTGCCAGCAGTTACAGCAGGGTAAACGAGCAGTACTTC
TRBV6-5,.,TRBJ1-1,.,CASIIPEGSEAFF,TGTGCCAGCATTATACCCGAGGGGAGTGAAGCTTTCTTT
TRBV2,TRBD2,TRBJ2-7,many,CASSEGLAGYEQYF,TGTGCCAGCAGTGAAGGGCTAGCGGGCTACGAGCAGTACTTC
TRBV10-3,TRBD1,TRBJ2-5,many,CAISGQGAWETQYF,TGTGCCATCAGTGGGCAGGGGGCCTGGGAGACCCAGTACTTC
TRBV7-8,TRBD2,TRBJ2-7,.,CASRPQGAGGSYEQYF,TGTGCCAGCAGGCCCCAAGGGGCGGGAGGGTCCTACGAGCAGTACTTC
TRBV4-1,.,TRBJ1-1,few,CASSQEGTVTEAFF,TGCGCCAGCAGCCAAGAAGGGACGGTCACTGAAGCTTTCTTT
TRBV9,TRBD2,TRBJ2-5,.,CASSTGTIDKETQYF,TGTGCCAGCAGCACCGGGACTATCGATAAAGAGACCCAGTACTTC
TRBV29-1,TRBD2,TRBJ2-7,many,CSVEKREGYEQYF,TGCAGCGTTGAAAAGCGGGAGGGCTACGAGCAGTACTTC
TRBV6-5,TRBD1,TRBJ2-7,.,CASSLMETGPYEQYF,TGTGCCAGCAGTTTAATGGAGACAGGGCCTTACGAGCAGTACTTC
TRBV2,TRBD1,TRBJ1-2,.,CASSSDREIGYTF,TGTGCCAGCAGTAGTGACAGGGAAATCGGCTACACCTTC
TRBV7-2,.,TRBJ1-5,.,CASSLALGDNQPQHF,TGTGCCAGCAGCTTAGCGCTAGGGGACAATCAGCCCCAGCATTTT
TRBV5-1,TRBD1,TRBJ2-7,.,CASSQPDRDHEQYF,TGCGCCAGCAGCCAACCAGACAGGGACCACGAGCAGTACTTC
TRBV6-2/TRBV6-3,.,TRBJ2-7,.,CASSSGGDRVYEQYF,TGTGCCAGCAGTTCGGGGGGGGACAGGGTCTACGAGCAGTACTTC